This T cell receptor (beta chain) stems from a study of blood T cell repertoires in COVID-19. Study information: The origin of the acute and convalescent COVID-19 samples was the United States, Italy and Spain. In each case, the material was cDNA or gDNA derived from T cells, B-cell-depleted T cells, or PBMCs.

Per the authors' pipeline: Amplified reference gene primers provided the basis for estimating nucleated cell counts. The protocol was immunoSEQ multiplex PCR, while the TCRdb copy is restricted to in-frame clones and leaves out a portion. The V and J calls and clone size were taken over from that table, and D and trimming were inferred from the DNA. The sample contains about 190,000 clones, around four fifths of which appear only once. The CDR3 extends over 14 amino acids. Germline lookup yields CDR1 MNHNS and CDR2 SASEGT. The germline V and J ends were trimmed by 2 bases and 2 bases, with 9 bases remaining between them.

This chain joins TRBV6-1 and TRBJ1-1; no firm D call. The material sequenced was peripheral blood. The sequence was collected from a man under 40 with active or convalescent COVID-19. The CDR3: CASSERGINTEAFF. DNA for the CDR3: TGTGCCAGCAGTGAACGGGGAATAAACACTGAAGCTTTCTTT.